This T cell receptor beta chain came from a study of T cells in localized non-small cell lung cancer. Findings and caveats of the study: Within adjacent lung there appeared a median around 57 of the top 100 tumor clones.

Profiling relied on immunoSEQ multiplex PCR, and the TCRdb table lists in-frame clones only, not all of them. The table records more than 45,000 clones, 75% to 90% of them present only once. This CDR3 is built from 16 residues. Germline CDR1 and CDR2: SEHNR and FQNEAQ (reference sequence). V was pared by 7 bases and J by 5 bases, with 13 bases of the junction left unmatched. Turning to this clone: The antigen is not known.

Sequenced here: peripheral blood mononuclear cells, sampled before any cancer treatment. The sequence came from a man between 40 and 70 years old with stage III lung adenocarcinoma. V and J are TRBV7-9 and TRBJ2-1; 8 bases agree with TRBD2. The CDR3 region has the DNA TGTGCCAGCATCCACGGGAGGGGGATAAGACACAATGAGCAGTTCTTC. Protein product: CASIHGRGIRHNEQFF.